The 7 T cell receptor beta chains presented below share a single source sample, sequenced in a study of Graves' ophthalmopathy and Graves' hyperthyroidism. The sequenced template was RNA, covering the TCR beta CDR3 region. Scientists carried out first-round RT-PCR using HTBI primers and then a second-round multiplex PCR. TCRdb ran MiXCR on the multiplex PCR reads and lists one entry per CDR3 protein. The repertoire has approximately 1.2 million distinct CDR3 sequences, about 38% of them found once; the top ten carry around 10%. The sequencing input was peripheral blood or thyroid tissue (not recorded which). These receptors were collected from an adult man with Graves' hyperthyroidism.

Ten or more counts support this clonotype. The V and J genes are TRBV19 and TRBJ2-2; D may be TRBD2 (5 bases). The CDR3 is made up of 14 amino acids. The germline V gene encodes CDR1 LNHDA and CDR2 SQIVND (reference sequence). Trimming took off 5 bases at V and 8 bases at J, with 15 bases between the two ends. CDR3 loop: CASSAGITTGELFF. The CDR3 bases are TGTGCCAGTAGTGCGGGTATTACTACTGGGGAGCTGTTTTTT.

This chain connects TRBV5-4 to TRBJ1-2, with a tentative D call TRBD1 (6 bases). Trimming removed 1 base at V and 3 bases at J, with 13 bases between. The V gene's germline CDR1 is SGHNT and CDR2 YYREEE (reference sequence). This CDR3 contains 15 residues. The CDR3 nucleotides are TGTGCCAGCAGCTTGCCCCCAGGGGCAGACTATGGCTACACCTTC. This gives the protein CASSLPPGADYGYTF.

This CDR3 is CSAGRDRGHQPQYF. CDR3 nucleotides: TGCAGTGCTGGCCGGGACAGGGGGCATCAGCCCCAGTACTTC. The chain employs TRBV20-1 and TRBJ2-5, with 12 bases aligning to TRBD1. Germline V gene sequence: CDR1 DFQATT, CDR2 SNEGSKA (reference sequence). Trimming took 5 bases from V and 9 from J; bases not matched to a gene: 10. This CDR3 is built from 14 residues.

This clonotype was seen only once. This sequence may be a read error, since a much larger clone differs from it by one base. CDR3 DNA sequence: TGTGCCAGCAGCGGAGTGGGGGTTCTCCGGATGGAGCTGTTTTTT. This encodes CASSGVGVLRMELFF. V is TRBV7-8 and J is TRBJ2-2; D may match TRBD1 or TRBD2 (5 bases each). The CDR3 covers 15 residues. Germline V gene data show CDR1 as SGHVS and CDR2 as FQNEAQ. The V end was cut by 5 bases, the J end by 10 bases, with 20 bases between.

This clonotype has a count of ten or more. V is TRBV24-1 and J is TRBJ2-2; no firm D call. The CDR3 runs 13 residues. With 5 bases removed from V and 5 bases from J, the gap between germline ends came to 8 bases. Germline lookup yields CDR1 KGHDR and CDR2 SFDVKD. CDR3 in DNA: TGTGCCACCAGTGCATTGACTACCGGGGAGCTGTTTTTT. Translated: CATSALTTGELFF.

A note on this clonotype: The junction and the germline gene differ at one end; a read error may be behind it. V and J are TRBV20-1 and TRBJ2-5; maybe TRBD1 (5 bases). Per the germline V gene, CDR1 is DFQATT and CDR2 is SNEGSKA (reference sequence). This CDR3 comprises 8 residues. In nucleotides, the CDR3 is TGCAGTGCTAGAGAACAGGACTTC. Amino acid sequence: CSAREQDF.

V gene TRBV15 combines with J gene TRBJ1-2; no clear D. CDR1 is LNHNV, CDR2 YYDKDF, per germline (reference sequence). V shed 11 bases and J shed 2 bases, with 21 bases lying between them. The CDR3 length is 15 residues. The chain's CDR3 is CAVSRDGRGNYGYTF. In DNA, the CDR3 is TGTGCCGTCAGCAGAGATGGGCGAGGGAACTATGGCTACACCTTC.